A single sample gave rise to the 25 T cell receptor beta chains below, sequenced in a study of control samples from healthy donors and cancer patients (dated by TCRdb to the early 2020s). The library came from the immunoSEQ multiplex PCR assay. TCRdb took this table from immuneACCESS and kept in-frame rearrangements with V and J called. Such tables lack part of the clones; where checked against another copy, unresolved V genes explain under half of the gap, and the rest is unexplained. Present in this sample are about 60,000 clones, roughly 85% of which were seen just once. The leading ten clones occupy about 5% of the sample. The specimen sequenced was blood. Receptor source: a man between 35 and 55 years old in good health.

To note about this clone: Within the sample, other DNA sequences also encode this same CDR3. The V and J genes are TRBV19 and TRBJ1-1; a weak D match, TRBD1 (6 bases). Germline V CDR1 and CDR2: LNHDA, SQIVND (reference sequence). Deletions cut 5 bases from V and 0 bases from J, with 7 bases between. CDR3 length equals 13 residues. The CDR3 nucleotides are TGTGCCAGTAGTGGACAGCTGAACACTGAAGCTTTCTTT. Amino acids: CASSGQLNTEAFF.

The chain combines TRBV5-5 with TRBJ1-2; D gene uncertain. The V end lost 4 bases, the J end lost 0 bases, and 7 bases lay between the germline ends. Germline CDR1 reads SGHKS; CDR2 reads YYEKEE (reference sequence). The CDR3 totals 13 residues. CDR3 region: CASSPGTNYGYTF. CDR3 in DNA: TGTGCCAGCAGCCCTGGGACTAACTATGGCTACACCTTC.

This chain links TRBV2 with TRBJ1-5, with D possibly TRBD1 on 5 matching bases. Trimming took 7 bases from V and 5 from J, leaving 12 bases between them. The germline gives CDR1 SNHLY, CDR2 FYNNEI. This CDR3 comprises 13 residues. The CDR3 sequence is CASNRQTDQPQHF. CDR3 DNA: TGTGCCAGCAATCGACAGACCGATCAGCCCCAGCATTTT.

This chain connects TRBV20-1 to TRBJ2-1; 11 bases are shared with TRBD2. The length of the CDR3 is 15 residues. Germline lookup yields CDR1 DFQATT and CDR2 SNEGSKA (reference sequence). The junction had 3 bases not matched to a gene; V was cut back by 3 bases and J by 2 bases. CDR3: CSASLAGGPYNEQFF. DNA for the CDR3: TGCAGTGCTAGTCTAGCGGGAGGTCCCTACAATGAGCAGTTCTTC.

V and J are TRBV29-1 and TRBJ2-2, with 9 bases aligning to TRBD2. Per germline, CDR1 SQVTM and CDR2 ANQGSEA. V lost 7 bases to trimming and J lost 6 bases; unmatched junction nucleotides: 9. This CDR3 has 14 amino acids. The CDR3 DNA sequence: TGCAGCGGAAGCCCTAGCGGGGAACCCGGGGAGCTGTTTTTT. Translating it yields CSGSPSGEPGELFF.

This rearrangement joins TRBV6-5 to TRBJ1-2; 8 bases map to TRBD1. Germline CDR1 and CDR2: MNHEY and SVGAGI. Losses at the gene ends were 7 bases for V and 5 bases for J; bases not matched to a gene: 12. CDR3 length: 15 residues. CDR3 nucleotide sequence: TGTGCCAGCATCCGACCTGGACAGGGCGAATATGGCTACACCTTC. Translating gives CASIRPGQGEYGYTF.

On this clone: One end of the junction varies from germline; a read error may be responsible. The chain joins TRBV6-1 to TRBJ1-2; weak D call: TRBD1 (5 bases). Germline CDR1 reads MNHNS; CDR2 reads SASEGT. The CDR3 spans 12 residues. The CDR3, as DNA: TGTGCCAGCAGTGAAAACCGGGAGACAGCCAACTTC. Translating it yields CASSENRETANF.

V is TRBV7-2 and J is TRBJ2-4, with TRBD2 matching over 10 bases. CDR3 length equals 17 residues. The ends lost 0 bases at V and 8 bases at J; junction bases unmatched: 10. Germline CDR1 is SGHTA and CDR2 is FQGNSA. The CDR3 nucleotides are TGTGCCAGCAGCTTAGCGCGAGCGGGAGGGCCCTCTGACATTCAGTACTTC. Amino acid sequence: CASSLARAGGPSDIQYF.

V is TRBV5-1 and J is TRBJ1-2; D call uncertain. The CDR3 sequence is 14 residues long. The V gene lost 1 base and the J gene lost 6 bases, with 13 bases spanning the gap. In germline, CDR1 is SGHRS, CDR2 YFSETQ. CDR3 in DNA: TGCGCCAGCAGCTTGTGGGAGGGTCAACATGGCTACACCTTC. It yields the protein CASSLWEGQHGYTF.

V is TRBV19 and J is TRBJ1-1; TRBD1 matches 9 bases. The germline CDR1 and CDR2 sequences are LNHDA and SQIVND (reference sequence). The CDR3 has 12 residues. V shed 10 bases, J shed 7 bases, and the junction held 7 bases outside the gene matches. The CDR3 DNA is TGTGCCACGGGGGACAGGGCGGGTGAAGCTTTCTTT. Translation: CATGDRAGEAFF.

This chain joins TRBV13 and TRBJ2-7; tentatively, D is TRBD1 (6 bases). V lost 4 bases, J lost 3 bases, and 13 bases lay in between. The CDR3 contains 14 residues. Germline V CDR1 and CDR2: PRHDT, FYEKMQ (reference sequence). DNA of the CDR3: TGTGCCAGCAGCTCCCGGGGCAGGGGCTACGAGCAGTACTTC. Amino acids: CASSSRGRGYEQYF.

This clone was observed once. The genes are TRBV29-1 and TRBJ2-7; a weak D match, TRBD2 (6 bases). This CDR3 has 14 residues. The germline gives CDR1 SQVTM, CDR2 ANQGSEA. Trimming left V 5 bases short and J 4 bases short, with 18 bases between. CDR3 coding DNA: TGCAGCGTTATGGGACTTGGACAAGAATACGAGCAGTACTTC. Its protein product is CSVMGLGQEYEQYF.

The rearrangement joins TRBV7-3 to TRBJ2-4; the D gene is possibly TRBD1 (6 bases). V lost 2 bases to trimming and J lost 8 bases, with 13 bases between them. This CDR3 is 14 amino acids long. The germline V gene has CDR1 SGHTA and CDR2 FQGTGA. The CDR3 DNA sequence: TGTGCCAGCAGCTTAGCAGGGGCGCGTGACATTCAGTACTTC. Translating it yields CASSLAGARDIQYF.

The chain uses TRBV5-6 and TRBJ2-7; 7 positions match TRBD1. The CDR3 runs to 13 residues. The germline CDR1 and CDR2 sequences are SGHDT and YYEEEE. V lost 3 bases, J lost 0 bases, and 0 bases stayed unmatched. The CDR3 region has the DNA TGTGCCAGCAGCTGGGACAGCTCCTACGAGCAGTACTTC. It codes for CASSWDSSYEQYF.

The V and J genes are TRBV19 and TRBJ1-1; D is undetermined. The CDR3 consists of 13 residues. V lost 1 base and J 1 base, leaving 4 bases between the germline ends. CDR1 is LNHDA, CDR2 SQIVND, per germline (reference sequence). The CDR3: CASSIAENTEAFF. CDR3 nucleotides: TGTGCCAGTAGTATAGCCGAGAACACTGAAGCTTTCTTT. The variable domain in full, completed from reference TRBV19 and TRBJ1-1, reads DGGITQSPKYLFRKEGQNVTLSCEQNLNHDAMYWYRQDPGQGLRLIYYSQIVNDFQKGDIAEGYSVSREKKESFPLTVTSAQKNPTAFYLCASSIAENTEAFFGQGTRLTVV.

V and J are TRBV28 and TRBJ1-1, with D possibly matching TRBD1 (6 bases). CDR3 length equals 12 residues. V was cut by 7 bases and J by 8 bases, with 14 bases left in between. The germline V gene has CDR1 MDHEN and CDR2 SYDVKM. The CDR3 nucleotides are TGTGCCAGCACCCACGAGGGGGACGAAGCTTTCTTT. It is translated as CASTHEGDEAFF.

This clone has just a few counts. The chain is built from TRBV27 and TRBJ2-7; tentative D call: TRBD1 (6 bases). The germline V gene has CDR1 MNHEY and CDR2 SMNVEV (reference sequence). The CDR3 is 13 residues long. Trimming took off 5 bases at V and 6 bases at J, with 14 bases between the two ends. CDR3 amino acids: CASSSRDIAEQYF. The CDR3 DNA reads TGTGCCAGCAGTAGCAGGGACATCGCCGAGCAGTACTTC.

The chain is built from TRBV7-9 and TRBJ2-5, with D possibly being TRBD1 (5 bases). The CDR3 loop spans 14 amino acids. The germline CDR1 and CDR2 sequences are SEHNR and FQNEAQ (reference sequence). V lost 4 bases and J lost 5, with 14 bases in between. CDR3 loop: CASSSAGFLETQYF. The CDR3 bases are TGTGCCAGCAGCTCGGCAGGGTTCTTGGAGACCCAGTACTTC. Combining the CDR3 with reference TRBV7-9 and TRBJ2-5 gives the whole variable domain DTGVSQNPRHKITKRGQNVTFRCDPISEHNRLYWYRQTLGQGPEFLTYFQNEAQLEKSRLLSDRFSAERPKGSFSTLEIQRTEQGDSAMYLCASSSAGFLETQYFGPGTRLLVL.

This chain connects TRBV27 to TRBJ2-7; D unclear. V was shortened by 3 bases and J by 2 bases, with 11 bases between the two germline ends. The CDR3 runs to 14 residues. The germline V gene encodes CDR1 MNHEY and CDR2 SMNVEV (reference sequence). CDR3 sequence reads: CASSFSNRAYEQYF. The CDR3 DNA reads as TGTGCCAGCAGTTTTTCCAATAGGGCCTACGAGCAGTACTTC.

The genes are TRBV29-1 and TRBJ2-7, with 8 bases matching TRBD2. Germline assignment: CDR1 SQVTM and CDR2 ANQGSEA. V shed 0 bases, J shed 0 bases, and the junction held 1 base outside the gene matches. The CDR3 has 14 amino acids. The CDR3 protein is CSVEEAGASYEQYF. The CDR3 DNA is TGCAGCGTTGAAGAAGCGGGAGCCTCCTACGAGCAGTACTTC.

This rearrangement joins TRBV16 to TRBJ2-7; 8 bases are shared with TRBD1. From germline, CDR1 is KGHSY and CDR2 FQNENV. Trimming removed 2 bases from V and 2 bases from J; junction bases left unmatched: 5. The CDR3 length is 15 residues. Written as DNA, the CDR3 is TGTGCCAGCAGCCAAAGCACAGGGGGACCCTACGAGCAGTACTTC. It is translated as CASSQSTGGPYEQYF.

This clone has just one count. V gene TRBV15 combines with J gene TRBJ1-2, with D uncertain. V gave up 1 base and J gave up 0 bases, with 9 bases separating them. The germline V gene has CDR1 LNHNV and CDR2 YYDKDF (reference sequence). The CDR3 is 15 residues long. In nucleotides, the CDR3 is TGTGCCACCAGCAGAGCCAGAAACTCTAACTATGGCTACACCTTC. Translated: CATSRARNSNYGYTF. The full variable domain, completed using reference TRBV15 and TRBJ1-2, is DAMVIQNPRYQVTQFGKPVTLSCSQTLNHNVMYWYQQKSSQAPKLLFHYYDKDFNNEADTPDNFQSRRPNTSFCFLDIRSPGLGDTAMYLCATSRARNSNYGYTFGSGTRLTVV.

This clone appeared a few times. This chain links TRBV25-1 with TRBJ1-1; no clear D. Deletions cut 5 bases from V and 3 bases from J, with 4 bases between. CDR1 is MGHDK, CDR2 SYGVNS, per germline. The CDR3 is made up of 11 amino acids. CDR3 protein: CASSRYTEAFF. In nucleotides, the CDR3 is TGTGCCAGCAGTCGATACACTGAAGCTTTCTTT.

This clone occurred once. The CDR3 loop reads CASSQLAGGTSSYNEQFF. The CDR3 nucleotides read TGTGCCAGCAGCCAATTAGCGGGAGGGACTAGCTCCTACAATGAGCAGTTCTTC. The genes are TRBV3-1 (or the pseudogene TRBV3-2) and TRBJ2-1; 11 bases line up with TRBD2. V was pared by 2 bases and J by 0 bases, with 6 bases of the junction left unmatched. The CDR3 covers 18 residues. Germline V gives CDR1 LGHDT, CDR2 YNNKEL (reference sequence).

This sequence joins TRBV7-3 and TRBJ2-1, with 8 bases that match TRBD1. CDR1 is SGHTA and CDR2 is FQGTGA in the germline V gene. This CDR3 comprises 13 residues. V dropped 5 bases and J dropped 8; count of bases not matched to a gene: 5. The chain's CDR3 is CASSLDRGDEQFF. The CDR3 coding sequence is TGTGCCAGCAGCCTCGACAGGGGAGATGAGCAGTTCTTC.